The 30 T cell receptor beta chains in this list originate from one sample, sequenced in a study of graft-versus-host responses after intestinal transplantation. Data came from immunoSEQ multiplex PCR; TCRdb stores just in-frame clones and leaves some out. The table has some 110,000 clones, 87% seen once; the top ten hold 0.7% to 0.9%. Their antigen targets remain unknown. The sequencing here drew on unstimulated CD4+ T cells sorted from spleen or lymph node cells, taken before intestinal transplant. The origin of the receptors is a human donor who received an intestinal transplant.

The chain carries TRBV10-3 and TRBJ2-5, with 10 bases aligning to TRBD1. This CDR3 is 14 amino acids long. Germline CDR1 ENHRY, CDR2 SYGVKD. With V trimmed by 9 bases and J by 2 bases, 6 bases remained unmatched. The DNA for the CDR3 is TGTGCCATGCGGCCGGGACAGGGGCAAGAGACCCAGTACTTC. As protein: CAMRPGQGQETQYF.

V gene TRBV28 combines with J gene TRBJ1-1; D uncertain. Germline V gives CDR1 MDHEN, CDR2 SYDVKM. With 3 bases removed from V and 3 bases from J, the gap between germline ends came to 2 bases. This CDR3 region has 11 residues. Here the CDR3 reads CASSFYTEAFF. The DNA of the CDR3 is TGTGCCAGCAGTTTTTACACTGAAGCTTTCTTT.

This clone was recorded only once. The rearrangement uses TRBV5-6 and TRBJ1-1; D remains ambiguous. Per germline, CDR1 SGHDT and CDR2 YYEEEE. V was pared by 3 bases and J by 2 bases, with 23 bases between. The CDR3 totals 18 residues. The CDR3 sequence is CASSSGPPSEASNTEAFF. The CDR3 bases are TGTGCCAGCAGCTCGGGCCCACCGAGCGAGGCGAGTAACACTGAAGCTTTCTTT.

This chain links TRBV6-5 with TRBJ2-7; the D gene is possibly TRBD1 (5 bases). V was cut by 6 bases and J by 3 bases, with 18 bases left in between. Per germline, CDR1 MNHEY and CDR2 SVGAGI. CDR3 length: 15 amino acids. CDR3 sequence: CASRPAGHGDYEQYF. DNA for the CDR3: TGTGCCAGCAGGCCCGCAGGGCACGGAGACTACGAGCAGTACTTC.

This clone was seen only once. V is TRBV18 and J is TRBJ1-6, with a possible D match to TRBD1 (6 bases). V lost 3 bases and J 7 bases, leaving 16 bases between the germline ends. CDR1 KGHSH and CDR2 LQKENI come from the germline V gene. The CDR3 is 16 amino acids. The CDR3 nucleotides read TGTGCCAGCTCACCGGTACAGGGTTTGAAAAATTCACCCCTCCACTTT. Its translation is CASSPVQGLKNSPLHF.

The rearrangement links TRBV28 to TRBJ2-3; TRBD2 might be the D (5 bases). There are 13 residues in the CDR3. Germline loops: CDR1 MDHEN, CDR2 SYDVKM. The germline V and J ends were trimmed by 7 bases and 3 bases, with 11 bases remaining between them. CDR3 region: CASILTNTDTQYF. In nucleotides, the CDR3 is TGTGCCAGCATTCTGACTAATACAGATACGCAGTATTTT.

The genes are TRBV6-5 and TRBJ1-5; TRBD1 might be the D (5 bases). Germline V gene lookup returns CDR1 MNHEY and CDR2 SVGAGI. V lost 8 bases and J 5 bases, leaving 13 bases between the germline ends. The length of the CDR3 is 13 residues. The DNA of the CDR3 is TGTGCCAGCGCCGGGGCGGGGCATCAGCCCCAGCATTTT. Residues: CASAGAGHQPQHF.

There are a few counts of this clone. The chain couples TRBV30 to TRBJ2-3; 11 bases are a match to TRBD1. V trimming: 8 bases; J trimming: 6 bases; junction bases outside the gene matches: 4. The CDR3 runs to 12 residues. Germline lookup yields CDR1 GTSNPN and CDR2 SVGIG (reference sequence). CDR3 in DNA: TGTGCCCCACGGGACAGGGGGGATACGCAGTATTTT. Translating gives CAPRDRGDTQYF.

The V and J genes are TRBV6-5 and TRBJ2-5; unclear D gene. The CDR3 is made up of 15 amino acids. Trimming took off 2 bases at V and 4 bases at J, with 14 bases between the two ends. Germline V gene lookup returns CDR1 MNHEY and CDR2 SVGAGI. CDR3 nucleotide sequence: TGTGCCAGCAGTTACGCTGGTACAACTCCAGAGACCCAGTACTTC. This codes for CASSYAGTTPETQYF.

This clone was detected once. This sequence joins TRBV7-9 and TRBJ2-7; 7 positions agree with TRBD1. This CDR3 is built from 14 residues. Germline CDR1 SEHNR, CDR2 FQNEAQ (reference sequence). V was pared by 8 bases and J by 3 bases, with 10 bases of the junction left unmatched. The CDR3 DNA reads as TGTGCCAGCGGAATGGGACAGTTTTACTACGAGCAGTACTTC. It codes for CASGMGQFYYEQYF.

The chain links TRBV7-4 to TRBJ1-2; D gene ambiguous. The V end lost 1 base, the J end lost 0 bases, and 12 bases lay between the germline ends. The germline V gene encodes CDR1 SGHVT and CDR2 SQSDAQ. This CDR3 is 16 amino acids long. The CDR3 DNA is TGTGCCAGCAGCTTAGGTAAGGGTCATCCTAACTATGGCTACACCTTC. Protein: CASSLGKGHPNYGYTF.

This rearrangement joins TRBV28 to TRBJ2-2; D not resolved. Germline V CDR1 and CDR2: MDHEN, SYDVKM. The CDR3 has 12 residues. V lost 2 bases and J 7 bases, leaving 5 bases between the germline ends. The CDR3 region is CASSLSFGELFF. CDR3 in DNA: TGTGCCAGCAGTTTAAGTTTCGGGGAGCTGTTTTTT.

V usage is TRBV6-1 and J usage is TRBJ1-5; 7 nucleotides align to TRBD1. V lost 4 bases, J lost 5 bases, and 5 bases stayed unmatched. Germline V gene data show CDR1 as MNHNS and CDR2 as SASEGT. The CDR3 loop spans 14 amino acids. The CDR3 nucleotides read TGTGCCAGCAGTGGTACAGGGGTCGATCAGCCCCAGCATTTT. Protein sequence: CASSGTGVDQPQHF.

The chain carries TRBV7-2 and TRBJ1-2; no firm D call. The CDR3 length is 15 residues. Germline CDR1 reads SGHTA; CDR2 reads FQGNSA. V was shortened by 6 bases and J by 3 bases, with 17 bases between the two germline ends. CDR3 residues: CASSRTALRDYGYTF. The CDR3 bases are TGTGCCAGCAGTCGTACAGCCCTACGGGACTATGGCTACACCTTC.

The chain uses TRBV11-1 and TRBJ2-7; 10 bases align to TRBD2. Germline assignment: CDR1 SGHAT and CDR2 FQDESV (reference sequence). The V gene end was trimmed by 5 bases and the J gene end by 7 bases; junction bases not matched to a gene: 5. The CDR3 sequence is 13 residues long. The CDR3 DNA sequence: TGTGCCAGCAGCAGGGGACTAGCGTTTGAGCAGTACTTC. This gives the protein CASSRGLAFEQYF.

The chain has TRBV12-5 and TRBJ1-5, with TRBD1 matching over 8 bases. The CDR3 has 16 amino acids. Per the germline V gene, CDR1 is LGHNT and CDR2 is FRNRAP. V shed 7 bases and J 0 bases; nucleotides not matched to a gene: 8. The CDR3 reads CASAKADRGSNQPQHF. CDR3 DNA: TGTGCTAGTGCCAAAGCTGACAGGGGTAGCAATCAGCCCCAGCATTTT. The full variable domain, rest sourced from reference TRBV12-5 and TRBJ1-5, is DARVTQTPRHKVTEMGQEVTMRCQPILGHNTVFWYRQTMMQGLELLAYFRNRAPLDDSGMPKDRFSAEMPDATLATLKIQPSEPRDSAVYFCASAKADRGSNQPQHFGDGTRLSIL.

The CDR3 DNA is TGCAGCGTTGGAGGACAGGGGGATCAGCCCCAGCATTTT. It specifies CSVGGQGDQPQHF. The rearrangement joins TRBV29-1 to TRBJ1-5, with 10 bases matching TRBD1. Trimming took 4 bases from V and 5 from J; bases not matched to a gene: 2. Germline V gives CDR1 SQVTM, CDR2 ANQGSEA. This CDR3 has 13 amino acids.

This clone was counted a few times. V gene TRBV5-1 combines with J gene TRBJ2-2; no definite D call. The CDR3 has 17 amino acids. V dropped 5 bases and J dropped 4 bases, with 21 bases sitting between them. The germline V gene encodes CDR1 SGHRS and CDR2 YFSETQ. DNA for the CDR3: TGCGCCAGCAGATTCGCTTACATTAGTCTCGGCACCGGGGAGCTGTTTTTT. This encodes CASRFAYISLGTGELFF.

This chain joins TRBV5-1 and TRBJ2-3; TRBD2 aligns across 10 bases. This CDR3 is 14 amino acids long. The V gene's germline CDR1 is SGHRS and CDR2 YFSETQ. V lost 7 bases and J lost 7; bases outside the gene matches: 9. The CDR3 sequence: CASQRTSGENTQYF. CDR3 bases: TGCGCCAGCCAGAGGACTAGCGGAGAAAATACGCAGTATTTT.

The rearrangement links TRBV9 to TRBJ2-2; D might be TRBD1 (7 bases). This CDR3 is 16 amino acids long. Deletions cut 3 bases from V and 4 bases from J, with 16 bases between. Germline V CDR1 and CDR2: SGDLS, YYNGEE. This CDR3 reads CASSGRQGLTTGELFF. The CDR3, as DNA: TGTGCCAGCAGCGGCAGACAGGGACTCACCACCGGGGAGCTGTTTTTT.

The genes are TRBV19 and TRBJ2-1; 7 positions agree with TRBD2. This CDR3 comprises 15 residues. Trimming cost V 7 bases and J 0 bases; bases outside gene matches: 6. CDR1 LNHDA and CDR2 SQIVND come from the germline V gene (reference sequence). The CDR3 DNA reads TGTGCCAGTATGCGGGCGGGAGTCTCCTACAATGAGCAGTTCTTC. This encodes CASMRAGVSYNEQFF.

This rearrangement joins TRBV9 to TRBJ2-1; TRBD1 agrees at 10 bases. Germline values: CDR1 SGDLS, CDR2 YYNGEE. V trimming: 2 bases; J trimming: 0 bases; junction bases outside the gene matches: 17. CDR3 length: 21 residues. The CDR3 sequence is CASSVSPPDRGVGSSYNEQFF. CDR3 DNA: TGTGCCAGCAGCGTCTCTCCTCCGGACAGGGGGGTCGGGAGCTCCTACAATGAGCAGTTCTTC.

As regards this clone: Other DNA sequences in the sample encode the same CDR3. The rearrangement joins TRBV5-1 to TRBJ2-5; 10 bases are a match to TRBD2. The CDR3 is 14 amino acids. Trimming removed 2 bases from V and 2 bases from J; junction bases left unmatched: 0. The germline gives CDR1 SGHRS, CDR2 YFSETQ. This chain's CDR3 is CASSLAGGQETQYF. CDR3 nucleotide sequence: TGCGCCAGCAGCTTAGCGGGGGGGCAAGAGACCCAGTACTTC.

CDR3 loop: CASSVSPYEQYF. Here the CDR3 DNA reads TGTGCCAGCAGCGTGAGCCCCTACGAGCAGTACTTC. The chain links TRBV9 to TRBJ2-7, with D hard to call. The CDR3 contains 12 residues. Trimming took off 2 bases at V and 2 bases at J, with 5 bases between the two ends. CDR1 is SGDLS, CDR2 YYNGEE, per germline. The full variable domain, its missing parts supplied by reference TRBV9 and TRBJ2-7, is DSGVTQTPKHLITATGQRVTLRCSPRSGDLSVYWYQQSLDQGLQFLIQYYNGEERAKGNILERFSAQQFPDLHSELNLSSLELGDSALYFCASSVSPYEQYFGPGTRLTVT.

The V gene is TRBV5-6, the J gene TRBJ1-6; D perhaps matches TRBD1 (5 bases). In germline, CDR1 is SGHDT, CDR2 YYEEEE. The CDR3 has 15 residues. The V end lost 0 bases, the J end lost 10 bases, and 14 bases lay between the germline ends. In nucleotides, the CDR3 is TGTGCCAGCAGCTTGGGGGCCCCAGGGTACTCACCCCTCCACTTT. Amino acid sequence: CASSLGAPGYSPLHF.

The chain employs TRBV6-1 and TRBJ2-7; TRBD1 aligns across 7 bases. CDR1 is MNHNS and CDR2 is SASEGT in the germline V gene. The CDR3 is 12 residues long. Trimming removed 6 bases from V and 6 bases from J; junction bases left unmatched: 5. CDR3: CASRTGLAEQYF. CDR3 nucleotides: TGTGCCAGCAGGACAGGGTTGGCCGAGCAGTACTTC.

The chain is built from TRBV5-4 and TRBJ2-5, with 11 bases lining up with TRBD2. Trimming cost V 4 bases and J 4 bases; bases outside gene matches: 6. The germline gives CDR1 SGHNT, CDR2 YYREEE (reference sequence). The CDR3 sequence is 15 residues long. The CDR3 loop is CASSGDLAGGETQYF. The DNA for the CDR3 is TGTGCCAGCAGCGGGGACCTAGCGGGAGGAGAGACCCAGTACTTC.

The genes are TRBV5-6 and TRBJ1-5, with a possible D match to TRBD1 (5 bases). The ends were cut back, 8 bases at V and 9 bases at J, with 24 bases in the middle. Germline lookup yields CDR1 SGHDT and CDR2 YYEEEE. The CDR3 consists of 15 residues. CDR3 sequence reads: CASCKTALGCGPQHF. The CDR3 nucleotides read TGTGCCAGTTGCAAGACAGCGCTGGGCTGTGGGCCCCAGCATTTT.

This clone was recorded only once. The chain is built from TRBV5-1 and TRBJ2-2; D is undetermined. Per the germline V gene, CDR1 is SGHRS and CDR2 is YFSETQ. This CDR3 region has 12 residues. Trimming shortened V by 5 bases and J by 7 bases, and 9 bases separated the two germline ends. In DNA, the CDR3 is TGCGCCAGCAGGGTCCGGAGCGGGGAGCTGTTTTTT. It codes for CASRVRSGELFF.

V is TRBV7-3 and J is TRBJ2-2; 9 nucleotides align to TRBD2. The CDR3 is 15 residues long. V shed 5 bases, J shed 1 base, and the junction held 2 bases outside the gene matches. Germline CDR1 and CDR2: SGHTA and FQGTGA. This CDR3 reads CASSPAGGNTGELFF. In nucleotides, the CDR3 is TGTGCCAGCAGCCCAGCGGGGGGGAACACCGGGGAGCTGTTTTTT.